A single sample is the source of the 9 T cell receptor beta chains below, sequenced in a study of molecular identifiers for immune sequencing clone quantification. TCRdb called the PCR reads again in MiXCR, with one record for every CDR3 protein. The sample has around 470,000 distinct CDR3 sequences, around 25% seen once. Material for sequencing was naive CD8+ T cells from blood, with Jurkat cell RNA spiked in. The subset: FACS-sorted CD8+CD4-CCR7+CD45RA+ naive T cells. The receptor source for this set is a human donor in good health. Some libraries in this study had Jurkat cell RNA spiked in.

This clonotype was detected many times. Here the CDR3 reads CASRDIGTGDNEQFF. CDR3 sequence (DNA): TGTGCCAGCAGAGATATCGGGACAGGAGACAATGAGCAGTTCTTC. The gene calls are TRBV4-2 and TRBJ2-1; 8 nucleotides align to TRBD1. The V and J ends lost 6 bases and 5 bases, in that order; junction bases with no gene match: 9. Germline V gene data show CDR1 as LGHNA and CDR2 as YNFKEQ. The CDR3 extends over 15 amino acids.

This clonotype has a count of ten or more. The chain joins TRBV2 to TRBJ2-7; D may match TRBD1 or TRBD2 (5 bases each). CDR1 and CDR2 (germline): SNHLY, FYNNEI. The CDR3 is made up of 11 amino acids. V shed 4 bases and J shed 11 bases, with 12 bases lying between them. The CDR3 reads CASSAPGREYF. The CDR3 bases are TGTGCCAGCAGTGCTCCGGGGCGCGAGTACTTC.

This clonotype occurred a few times. The CDR3 nucleotides are TGTGCCAGTAAGATTCAGTCCGGCTACTATAGCAATCAGCCCCAGCATTTT. As protein: CASKIQSGYYSNQPQHF. V and J are TRBV19 and TRBJ1-5; no definite D call. V lost 7 bases and J lost 0, with 19 bases in between. This CDR3 is built from 17 residues. Per germline, CDR1 LNHDA and CDR2 SQIVND (reference sequence).

V usage is TRBV27 and J usage is TRBJ1-4; 7 nucleotides align to TRBD1. The CDR3 spans 13 residues. Looked up from germline, CDR1 is MNHEY and CDR2 is SMNVEV (reference sequence). With 5 bases clipped from V and 11 bases from J, the junction kept 8 bases outside the gene matches. CDR3 amino acids: CASSPHTGEKLFF. In DNA form, the CDR3 reads TGTGCCAGCAGTCCTCATACAGGGGAGAAACTGTTTTTT.

CDR3 loop: CASSQAGSTEAFF. CDR3 DNA sequence: TGTGCCAGCAGCCAGGCAGGATCCACTGAAGCTTTCTTT. This rearrangement joins TRBV3-1 to TRBJ1-1; D gene uncertain. V dropped 3 bases and J dropped 4 bases, with 9 bases sitting between them. This CDR3 is built from 13 residues. Germline CDR1 and CDR2: LGHDT and YNNKEL (reference sequence).

This clonotype was recorded a few times. The genes are TRBV27 and TRBJ1-1; unclear D gene. The CDR3 loop spans 16 amino acids. Trimming stripped 6 bases from V and 1 base from J, with 18 bases between. Germline CDR1 is MNHEY and CDR2 is SMNVEV (reference sequence). CDR3 sequence: CASSQMTIRRNTEAFF. The CDR3 region has the DNA TGTGCCAGCAGCCAAATGACTATCCGAAGGAACACTGAAGCTTTCTTT.

The sample holds a few counts of this clonotype. This chain joins TRBV7-9 and TRBJ2-3; D might be TRBD1 (6 bases). V lost 6 bases to trimming and J lost 3 bases, with 13 bases between them. CDR3 length: 14 residues. Germline CDR1 reads SEHNR; CDR2 reads FQNEAQ (reference sequence). This chain's CDR3 is CASRGGSPTDTQYF. CDR3 nucleotide sequence: TGTGCCAGCAGAGGGGGTAGCCCGACAGATACGCAGTATTTT.

This clonotype was seen repeatedly, ten times or more. The chain is built from TRBV7-2 and TRBJ1-2; D is undetermined. V shed 1 base and J shed 4 bases, with 7 bases lying between them. Germline V CDR1 and CDR2: SGHTA, FQGNSA. CDR3 length: 13 amino acids. The CDR3 coding sequence is TGTGCCAGCAGCTTAGAACTTAGCTATGGCTACACCTTC. Its translation is CASSLELSYGYTF.

A word on this clonotype: The junction departs from germline at one end; a sequencing error may be responsible. This rearrangement joins TRBV28 to TRBJ2-2; D is undetermined. CDR3 length equals 15 residues. Germline loops: CDR1 MDHEN, CDR2 SYDVKM. The CDR3 sequence is CAGSFYPGNTGELFF. The CDR3 bases are TGTGCCGGCAGTTTCTATCCGGGGAACACCGGGGAGCTGTTTTTT.